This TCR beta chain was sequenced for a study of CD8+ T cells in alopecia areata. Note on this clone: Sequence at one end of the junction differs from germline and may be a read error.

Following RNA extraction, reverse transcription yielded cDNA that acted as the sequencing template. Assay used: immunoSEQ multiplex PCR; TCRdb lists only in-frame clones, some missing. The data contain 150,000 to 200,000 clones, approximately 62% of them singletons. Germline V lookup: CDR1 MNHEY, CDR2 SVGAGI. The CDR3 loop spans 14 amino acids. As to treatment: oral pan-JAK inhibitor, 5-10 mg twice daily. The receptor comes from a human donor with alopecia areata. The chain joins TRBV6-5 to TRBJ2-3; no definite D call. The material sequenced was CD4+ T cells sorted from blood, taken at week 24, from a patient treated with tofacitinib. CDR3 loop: CTSSYSRPEDTQYF. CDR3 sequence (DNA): TGTACCAGCAGTTACTCCAGGCCGGAGGATACGCAGTATTTT.